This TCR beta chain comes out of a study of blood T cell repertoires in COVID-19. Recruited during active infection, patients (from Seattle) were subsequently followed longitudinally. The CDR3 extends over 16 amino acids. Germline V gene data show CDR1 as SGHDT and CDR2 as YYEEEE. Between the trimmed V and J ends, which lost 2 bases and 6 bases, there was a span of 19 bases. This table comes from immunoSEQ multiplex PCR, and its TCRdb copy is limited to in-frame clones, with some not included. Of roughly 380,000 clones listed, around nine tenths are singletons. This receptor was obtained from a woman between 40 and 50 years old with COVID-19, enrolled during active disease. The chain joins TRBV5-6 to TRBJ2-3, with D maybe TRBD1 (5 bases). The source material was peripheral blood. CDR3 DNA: TGTGCCAGCAGCTTATCAGGGATGGAGAAGAAGGATACGCAGTATTTT. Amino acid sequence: CASSLSGMEKKDTQYF.